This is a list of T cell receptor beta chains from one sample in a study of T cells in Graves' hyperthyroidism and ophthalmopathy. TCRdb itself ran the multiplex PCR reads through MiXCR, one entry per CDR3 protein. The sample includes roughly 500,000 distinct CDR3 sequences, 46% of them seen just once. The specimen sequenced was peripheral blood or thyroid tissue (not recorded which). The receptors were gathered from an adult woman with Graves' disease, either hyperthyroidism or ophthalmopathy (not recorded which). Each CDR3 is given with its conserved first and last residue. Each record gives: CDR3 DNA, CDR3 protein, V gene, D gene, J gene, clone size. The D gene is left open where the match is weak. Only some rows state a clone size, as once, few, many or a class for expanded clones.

CDR3nt: TGTGCCAGCAGTTTGATACAGGTGGATTATGGCTACACCTTC; CDR3aa: CASSLIQVDYGYTF; v_gene: TRBV2; d_gene: .; j_gene: TRBJ1-2; abundance: few
CDR3nt: TGCAGTGCTAGAGATCTGAGGGGGGGGCAGGATTCACCCCTCCACTTT; CDR3aa: CSARDLRGGQDSPLHF; v_gene: TRBV20-1; d_gene: .; j_gene: TRBJ1-6; abundance: many
CDR3nt: TGTGCCACCAGGGGGGGGGCGCCTAATGAAAAACTGTTTTTT; CDR3aa: CATRGGAPNEKLFF; v_gene: TRBV15; d_gene: .; j_gene: TRBJ1-4; abundance: .
CDR3nt: TGTGCCAGCAGTATGCGGGAGTACGGGTACGAGCAGTACTTC; CDR3aa: CASSMREYGYEQYF; v_gene: TRBV11-1; d_gene: TRBD2; j_gene: TRBJ2-7; abundance: .
CDR3nt: TGTGCCAACAACGGACAAAACACTGAAGCTTTCTTT; CDR3aa: CANNGQNTEAFF; v_gene: TRBV25-1; d_gene: .; j_gene: TRBJ1-1; abundance: .
CDR3nt: TGTGCCAGCAGCTTAGATGGGGGTATGTGGAATCAGCCCCAGCATTTT; CDR3aa: CASSLDGGMWNQPQHF; v_gene: TRBV7-2; d_gene: .; j_gene: TRBJ1-5; abundance: many
CDR3nt: TGCAGCGTTAAAAGATCGACTAGCGTGAACACCGGGGAGCTGTTTTTT; CDR3aa: CSVKRSTSVNTGELFF; v_gene: TRBV29-1; d_gene: TRBD2; j_gene: TRBJ2-2; abundance: many
CDR3nt: TGTGCCAGCAGCTCTAGCGTACAAGAGACCCAGTACTTC; CDR3aa: CASSSSVQETQYF; v_gene: TRBV2; d_gene: .; j_gene: TRBJ2-5; abundance: .
CDR3nt: TGTGCCAGCAGCGACTCGGGCGAGCAGTACTTC; CDR3aa: CASSDSGEQYF; v_gene: TRBV7-9; d_gene: .; j_gene: TRBJ2-7; abundance: .
CDR3nt: TGTGCCAGCAGCTTATTTTCGGGACAGAACGCCGGGGAGCTGTTTTTT; CDR3aa: CASSLFSGQNAGELFF; v_gene: TRBV11-2; d_gene: TRBD1; j_gene: TRBJ2-2; abundance: .
CDR3nt: TGTGCTAGCAGCAACCACCGAGGACTAGCGGGGAACAGCGGGGAGCTGTTTTTT; CDR3aa: CASSNHRGLAGNSGELFF; v_gene: TRBV7-7; d_gene: TRBD2; j_gene: TRBJ2-2; abundance: many
CDR3nt: TGTGCCAGCAGCTTGGTGGGGCCGAACACTGAAGCTTTCTTT; CDR3aa: CASSLVGPNTEAFF; v_gene: TRBV5-1; d_gene: .; j_gene: TRBJ1-1; abundance: many
CDR3nt: TGCGCCAGCAGCTTCGAGGGTTTTATCTCACCCCTCCGCTTT; CDR3aa: CASSFEGFISPLRF; v_gene: TRBV7-2; d_gene: .; j_gene: TRBJ1-6; abundance: .
CDR3nt: TGCAGTGCTAGACGACAGGGTTCCGGCTATGGCTACACCTTC; CDR3aa: CSARRQGSGYGYTF; v_gene: TRBV20-1; d_gene: TRBD1; j_gene: TRBJ1-2; abundance: few
CDR3nt: TGTGCCAGCAGCAGACAGGACAGGGACACTGAAGCTTTCTTT; CDR3aa: CASSRQDRDTEAFF; v_gene: TRBV5-4; d_gene: TRBD1; j_gene: TRBJ1-1; abundance: .
CDR3nt: TGTGCCAGCAGTGAAGGGCGTACCCCCGAGACCCAGTACTTC; CDR3aa: CASSEGRTPETQYF; v_gene: TRBV2; d_gene: .; j_gene: TRBJ2-5; abundance: .